Listed below are T cell receptor beta chains from one sample, sequenced in a study of T cell responses to AZD1222 COVID-19 vaccine. This table comes from immunoSEQ multiplex PCR, and its TCRdb copy is limited to in-frame clones, with some not included. The sample has around 92,000 clones; about 89% are singletons. The sample in question was peripheral blood, obtained on day 0 of AZD1222 vaccination. Receptors originate from an adult in good health. CDR3s include the opening cysteine and the closing phenylalanine or tryptophan. Each record gives: CDR3 protein, CDR3 DNA, J gene, clone size, V gene, D gene. D genes are given only for firm matches. A row's size may be missing; if present it is once, few, many or a size class.

CDR3: CASSLGVGYTF; DNA: TGTGCCAGCAGTTTAGGAGTGGGCTACACCTTC; J: TRBJ1-2; size: .; V: TRBV9; D: .
CDR3: CASSREGREQYF; DNA: TGTGCCAGCAGCCGGGAAGGACGGGAGCAGTACTTC; J: TRBJ2-7; size: .; V: TRBV5-6; D: .
CDR3: CASSLGDRQYF; DNA: TGTGCCAGCAGTTTAGGGGACCGTCAGTACTTC; J: TRBJ2-4; size: .; V: TRBV12-3/TRBV12-4; D: .
CDR3: CASRERGRTEAFF; DNA: TGTGCCAGCAGGGAGAGGGGACGCACTGAAGCTTTCTTT; J: TRBJ1-1; size: .; V: TRBV30; D: .
CDR3: CASSLGAGPHDEQFF; DNA: TGTGCCAGCAGCTTAGGGGCGGGCCCCCACGATGAGCAGTTCTTC; J: TRBJ2-1; size: once; V: TRBV7-9; D: .
CDR3: CASSDSSPGNTIYF; DNA: TGTGCCAGCAGTGACTCCAGCCCTGGAAACACCATATATTTT; J: TRBJ1-3; size: .; V: TRBV2; D: .
CDR3: CATSEYYLLVPLHF; DNA: TGTGCCACCAGTGAGTACTACCTCCTGGTCCCCCTCCACTTT; J: TRBJ1-6; size: .; V: TRBV24-1; D: .
CDR3: CASSFRGHEKLFF; DNA: TGTGCCAGCAGTTTCAGGGGGCATGAAAAACTGTTTTTT; J: TRBJ1-4; size: .; V: TRBV27; D: TRBD1
CDR3: CATSRDRGSYNEQFF; DNA: TGTGCCACCAGCAGAGACAGGGGGTCCTACAATGAGCAGTTCTTC; J: TRBJ2-1; size: .; V: TRBV15; D: TRBD1
CDR3: CASRLAGGTDTQYF; DNA: TGTGCCAGCAGACTAGCGGGAGGCACAGATACGCAGTATTTT; J: TRBJ2-3; size: once; V: TRBV2; D: TRBD2
CDR3: CASSLERRTYEQYF; DNA: TGTGCCAGCAGCTTGGAACGGCGGACCTACGAGCAGTACTTC; J: TRBJ2-7; size: once; V: TRBV5-5; D: .
CDR3: CASSHMKQSSYNEQFF; DNA: TGTGCCAGCAGCCATATGAAACAGAGCTCCTACAATGAGCAGTTCTTC; J: TRBJ2-1; size: .; V: TRBV5-6; D: .
CDR3: CASSSPNRARGTQYF; DNA: TGTGCCAGCAGTTCCCCCAACAGGGCCCGGGGGACCCAGTACTTC; J: TRBJ2-5; size: .; V: TRBV6-2/TRBV6-3; D: .
CDR3: CASSIGGTSYNEQFF; DNA: TGTGCCAGTAGTATTGGGGGCACTTCCTACAATGAGCAGTTCTTC; J: TRBJ2-1; size: .; V: TRBV19; D: .
CDR3: CASSYSYSYNEQFF; DNA: TGTGCCAGCAGTTACAGTTACTCCTACAATGAGCAGTTCTTC; J: TRBJ2-1; size: .; V: TRBV6-5; D: .
CDR3: CAWQTGGQTEAFF; DNA: TGTGCCTGGCAGACAGGGGGGCAAACTGAAGCTTTCTTT; J: TRBJ1-1; size: .; V: TRBV30; D: TRBD1
CDR3: CASSAGTGGRSPLHF; DNA: TGTGCCAGCAGCGCCGGGACAGGGGGCAGGTCACCCCTCCACTTT; J: TRBJ1-6; size: .; V: TRBV9; D: TRBD1
CDR3: CASSIGRVPDTQYF; DNA: TGTGCCAGTAGTATAGGGAGGGTCCCAGATACGCAGTATTTT; J: TRBJ2-3; size: .; V: TRBV19; D: .
CDR3: CASSPLSSGGADTQYF; DNA: TGTGCCAGCAGCCCCCTGAGTAGCGGGGGGGCAGATACGCAGTATTTT; J: TRBJ2-3; size: .; V: TRBV7-3; D: TRBD2
CDR3: CASSFFIQETQYF; DNA: TGTGCCAGCAGCTTCTTCATCCAAGAGACCCAGTACTTC; J: TRBJ2-5; size: .; V: TRBV7-9; D: .
CDR3: CASSLALGEPPYEQYF; DNA: TGCGCCAGCAGCTTGGCCTTAGGTGAGCCCCCCTACGAGCAGTACTTC; J: TRBJ2-7; size: few; V: TRBV5-1; D: .
CDR3: CASSSQTSGSSSKKYEQYF; DNA: TGTGCCAGCAGTTCCCAGACTAGCGGGAGCTCCTCAAAGAAGTACGAGCAGTACTTC; J: TRBJ2-7; size: .; V: TRBV28; D: TRBD2
CDR3: CASSPDWANSPLHF; DNA: TGTGCCAGCTCACCCGACTGGGCCAATTCACCCCTCCACTTT; J: TRBJ1-6; size: once; V: TRBV18; D: .
CDR3: CASSLSKEAFF; DNA: TGTGCCAGCAGTTTATCGAAGGAAGCTTTCTTT; J: TRBJ1-1; size: .; V: TRBV28; D: .
CDR3: CASSQERSQSQYF; DNA: TGTGCCAGCAGCCAAGAACGCAGTCAGTCCCAGTACTTC; J: TRBJ2-5; size: .; V: TRBV3-1/TRBV3-2; D: .
CDR3: CATSREQGLNYEQYF; DNA: TGTGCCACCAGCAGAGAACAGGGACTAAACTACGAGCAGTACTTC; J: TRBJ2-7; size: once; V: TRBV15; D: .